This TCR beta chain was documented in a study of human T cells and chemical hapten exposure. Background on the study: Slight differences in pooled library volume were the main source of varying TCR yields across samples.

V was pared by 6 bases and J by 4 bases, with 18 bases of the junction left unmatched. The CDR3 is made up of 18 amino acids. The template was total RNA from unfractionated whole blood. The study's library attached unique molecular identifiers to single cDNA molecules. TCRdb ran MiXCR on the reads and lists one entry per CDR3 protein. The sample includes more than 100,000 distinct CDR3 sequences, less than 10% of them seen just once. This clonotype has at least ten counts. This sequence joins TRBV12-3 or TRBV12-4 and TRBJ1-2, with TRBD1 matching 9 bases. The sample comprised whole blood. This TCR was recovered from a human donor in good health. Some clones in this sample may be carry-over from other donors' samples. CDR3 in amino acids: CASSASRDRDGFGYGYTF. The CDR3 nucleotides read TGTGCCAGCAGCGCTAGCCGGGACAGGGATGGATTCGGCTATGGCTACACCTTC.